The 15 T cell receptor beta chains listed next were all sequenced from one sample in a study of blood T cell repertoires in COVID-19. Repertoires were generated with immunoSEQ multiplex PCR, while TCRdb's copy carries only in-frame clones and drops some. The profile shows about 210,000 clones, approximately 82% of them singletons. The sample consisted of peripheral blood. Every receptor here comes from a woman between 50 and 59 years old with acute or convalescent COVID-19.

This clone was observed a handful of times. It is unclear where the CDR3 begins or ends on the DNA, so no DNA is shown, and the CDR3 is as TCRdb lists it. This rearrangement joins TRBV7-4 to TRBJ2-2; TRBD2 was called by the table and not checked on the DNA. Germline V CDR1 and CDR2: SGHVT, SQSDAQ. The CDR3 length is 17 residues, termini included. CDR3 amino acids: CASSLPSATEGPGSCFF.

The rearrangement joins TRBV7-9 to TRBJ2-5, with D perhaps TRBD2 (5 bases). Germline CDR1 is SEHNR and CDR2 is FQNEAQ (reference sequence). This CDR3 has 16 amino acids. Deletions cut 1 base from V and 2 bases from J, with 14 bases between. CDR3 amino acids: CASSLGSSLGQETQYF. DNA of the CDR3: TGTGCCAGCAGCTTAGGGTCTAGCTTGGGGCAAGAGACCCAGTACTTC.

The J gene is TRBJ1-1, the V gene TRBV6-5; D unclear. The CDR3 is made up of 12 amino acids. Germline assignment: CDR1 MNHEY and CDR2 SVGAGI. V was cut by 10 bases and J by 0 bases, with 9 bases left in between. The CDR3 reads CAIGGMNTEAFF. CDR3 bases: TGTGCCATTGGCGGGATGAACACTGAAGCTTTCTTT.

The gene calls are TRBV28 and TRBJ2-2; D is perhaps TRBD1 (6 bases). The germline CDR1 and CDR2 sequences are MDHEN and SYDVKM. V gave up 2 bases and J gave up 2 bases, with 12 bases separating them. The CDR3 runs 16 residues. The CDR3 sequence is CASSLIGRGNTGELFF. The CDR3 DNA is TGTGCCAGCAGTTTAATAGGCAGGGGAAACACCGGGGAGCTGTTTTTT. Full variable domain (outside the CDR3, taken from reference TRBV28 and TRBJ2-2): DVKVTQSSRYLVKRTGEKVFLECVQDMDHENMFWYRQDPGLGLRLIYFSYDVKMKEKGDIPEGYSVSREKKERFSLILESASTNQTSMYLCASSLIGRGNTGELFFGEGSRLTVL.

The chain couples TRBV21-1 to TRBJ1-5; the table's D call, TRBD1, has no DNA check behind it. TRBV21-1 is termed a pseudogene. This CDR3 comprises 17 residues. CDR3 sequence reads: CASSKARRAGGGQPQHF. CDR3 DNA: TGTGCCAGCAGCAAAGCGAGGAGAGCAGGGGGAGGTCAGCCCCAGCATTTT.

In its sample, this clone was seen once. The chain recombines TRBV6-5 with TRBJ2-2, with D possibly TRBD2 on 5 matching bases. Germline CDR1 is MNHEY and CDR2 is SVGAGI. This CDR3 comprises 13 residues. V gave up 6 bases and J gave up 7 bases, with 12 bases separating them. The CDR3 nucleotides read TGTGCCAGCAGAAAGCGTGAGGGCGGGGAGCTGTTTTTT. The encoded protein is CASRKREGGELFF.

V is TRBV11-2 and J is TRBJ1-3; D gene unclear. V was pared by 3 bases and J by 2 bases, with 20 bases between. This CDR3 has 18 residues. CDR1 and CDR2 (germline): SGHAT, FQNNGV. CDR3 bases: TGTGCCAGCAGCTTCTTTTCTTTTGGGGAAGCGGCTGGAAACACCATATATTTT. Residues: CASSFFSFGEAAGNTIYF.

This rearrangement joins TRBV11-2 to TRBJ2-5; tentative D call: TRBD2 (7 bases). The CDR3 is 14 residues long. The germline CDR1 and CDR2 sequences are SGHAT and FQNNGV. Trimming removed 5 bases at V and 7 bases at J, with 17 bases between. The CDR3 region has the DNA TGTGCCAGCAGCCGCACTCGGGGGGCGGGGACCCAGTACTTC. Protein sequence: CASSRTRGAGTQYF.

This rearrangement joins TRBV5-1 to TRBJ2-1; 8 bases are shared with TRBD2. This CDR3 contains 14 residues. Germline-derived CDR1 and CDR2 are SGHRS and YFSETQ. V dropped 0 bases and J dropped 8; count of bases not matched to a gene: 4. In DNA, the CDR3 is TGCGCCAGCAGCTTGGCCCCGGGGGGGGATGAGCAGTTCTTC. Protein sequence: CASSLAPGGDEQFF. The full variable domain, completed using reference TRBV5-1 and TRBJ2-1, is KAGVTQTPRYLIKTRGQQVTLSCSPISGHRSVSWYQQTPGQGLQFLFEYFSETQRNKGNFPGRFSGRQFSNSRSEMNVSTLELGDSALYLCASSLAPGGDEQFFGPGTRLTVL.

This sequence joins TRBV6-5 and TRBJ1-1, with unresolved D. V lost 5 bases and J lost 5, with 12 bases in between. Per the germline V gene, CDR1 is MNHEY and CDR2 is SVGAGI. The length of the CDR3 is 13 residues. CDR3 amino acids: CASSPVTGTEAFF. The CDR3 nucleotides read TGTGCCAGCAGTCCGGTGACGGGAACTGAAGCTTTCTTT.

This clone has a single count. At one of its ends the junction is not consistent with the germline gene, which may arise from a read error. The V call is TRBV5-4, the J call TRBJ1-2; D remains ambiguous. This CDR3 contains 9 residues. The germline V gene has CDR1 SGHNT and CDR2 YYREEE (reference sequence). The CDR3 DNA sequence: TGCCCCGTTTCCTATGGCTACACCTTC. It is translated as CPVSYGYTF.

V and J are TRBV28 and TRBJ2-7, with 13 nucleotides matching TRBD2. The CDR3 has 15 amino acids. V lost 4 bases to trimming and J lost 4 bases; unmatched junction nucleotides: 4. Germline assignment: CDR1 MDHEN and CDR2 SYDVKM. Here the CDR3 reads CASSSLAGGRYEQYF. CDR3 DNA: TGTGCCAGCAGTTCACTAGCGGGAGGGCGGTACGAGCAGTACTTC.

The rearrangement links TRBV11-1 to TRBJ2-5; 9 positions agree with TRBD2. Germline CDR1 and CDR2: SGHAT and FQDESV (reference sequence). The CDR3 totals 14 residues. The V gene end was trimmed by 5 bases and the J gene end by 4 bases; junction bases not matched to a gene: 5. The CDR3 reads CASSTPSGIETQYF. Here the CDR3 DNA reads TGTGCCAGCAGCACCCCTAGCGGGATAGAGACCCAGTACTTC. The entire variable domain, with the rest obtained from reference TRBV11-1 and TRBJ2-5, is as follows: EAEVAQSPRYKITEKSQAVAFWCDPISGHATLYWYRQILGQGPELLVQFQDESVVDDSQLPKDRFSAERLKGVDSTLKIQPAELGDSAMYLCASSTPSGIETQYFGPGTRLLVL.

This clone appeared a few times. The chain employs TRBV13 and TRBJ1-5, with D perhaps matching TRBD1 (6 bases). Germline CDR1 PRHDT, CDR2 FYEKMQ (reference sequence). Trimming took 0 bases from V and 4 from J, leaving 10 bases between them. The CDR3 sequence is 15 residues long. CDR3 in amino acids: CASSLGRGINQPQHF. In nucleotides, the CDR3 is TGTGCCAGCAGCTTAGGCAGGGGTATAAATCAGCCCCAGCATTTT.

The rearrangement joins TRBV7-9 to TRBJ2-1, with 16 positions matching TRBD2. CDR1 and CDR2 (germline): SEHNR, FQNEAQ (reference sequence). The CDR3 has 19 residues. The junction had 14 bases not matched to a gene; V was cut back by 5 bases and J by 7 bases. CDR3 sequence: CASSPTPGTSGRAFNEQFF. CDR3 DNA: TGTGCCAGCAGCCCAACACCGGGGACTAGCGGGAGGGCCTTTAATGAGCAGTTCTTC.